The 2 T cell receptor beta chains presented below share a single source sample, sequenced in a study of T cells after yellow fever vaccination. One entry per CDR3 protein, called by TCRdb with MiXCR from the 5' RACE reads. The sample holds approximately 510,000 distinct CDR3 sequences, about a fifth seen once. This specimen consisted of PBMCs, obtained 21 days after the first yellow fever vaccination. These receptors originate from a man between 18 and 35 years old who received the YFV17D yellow fever vaccine.

This clonotype came up a few times. This chain connects TRBV5-1 to TRBJ2-7; 7 nucleotides agree with TRBD2. Germline CDR1 is SGHRS and CDR2 is YFSETQ. The CDR3 has 17 residues. With V trimmed by 0 bases and J by 4 bases, 13 bases remained unmatched. CDR3 loop: CASSLAYRRETIYEQYF. CDR3 sequence (DNA): TGCGCCAGCAGCTTGGCGTATCGGCGGGAGACCATTTACGAGCAGTACTTC.

The chain joins TRBV12-3 or TRBV12-4 to TRBJ2-7; D unresolved. The CDR3 totals 13 residues. The V end lost 1 base, the J end lost 4 bases, and 8 bases lay between the germline ends. The CDR3 loop is CASSLVTPYEQYF. The CDR3 region has the DNA TGTGCCAGCAGTTTAGTAACCCCATACGAGCAGTACTTC.